Following are 7 T cell receptor beta chains from one sample sequenced in a study of T cell repertoires in cytomegalovirus infection. One entry per CDR3 protein, called by TCRdb with MiXCR from the reads. This table has fewer than 350,000 distinct CDR3 sequences, roughly a sixth appearing once. The sample was PBMCs. Receptor source: a human donor in good health (CMV status not recorded). Some clones in this sample may be carry-over from other donors' samples.

Many counts were recorded for this clonotype. The chain joins TRBV7-2 to TRBJ2-1, with D uncertain. Trimming took off 3 bases at V and 4 bases at J, with 7 bases between the two ends. Germline V lookup: CDR1 SGHTA, CDR2 FQGNSA. The CDR3 extends over 13 amino acids. CDR3 DNA sequence: TGTGCCAGCAGCTTTCAGAGTTACAATGAGCAGTTCTTC. The encoded protein is CASSFQSYNEQFF.

The V gene is TRBV28, the J gene TRBJ2-2, with 13 bases that match TRBD2. V was pared by 6 bases and J by 8 bases, with 12 bases of the junction left unmatched. CDR3 size: 17 residues. Germline CDR1 and CDR2: MDHEN and SYDVKM. The CDR3 sequence: CASSNGGLAGDVGELFF. In nucleotides, the CDR3 is TGTGCCAGCAGCAATGGAGGACTAGCGGGGGACGTTGGGGAGCTGTTTTTT. Full variable domain (outside the CDR3, taken from reference TRBV28 and TRBJ2-2): DVKVTQSSRYLVKRTGEKVFLECVQDMDHENMFWYRQDPGLGLRLIYFSYDVKMKEKGDIPEGYSVSREKKERFSLILESASTNQTSMYLCASSNGGLAGDVGELFFGEGSRLTVL.

The rearrangement uses TRBV12-3 or TRBV12-4 and TRBJ1-1; D gene ambiguous. The V and J ends lost 6 bases and 4 bases respectively, with 15 bases between them. There are 14 residues in the CDR3. The CDR3 sequence is CASRLRWQSTEAFF. The CDR3 DNA is TGTGCCAGCAGGCTCCGGTGGCAGAGCACTGAAGCTTTCTTT.

V is TRBV6-5 and J is TRBJ1-1, with D possibly matching TRBD1 (6 bases). V was cut by 5 bases and J by 2 bases, with 12 bases left in between. The CDR3 is made up of 14 amino acids. Germline CDR1 MNHEY, CDR2 SVGAGI. The CDR3 sequence: CASSNQQGNTEAFF. The CDR3 nucleotides are TGTGCCAGCAGTAATCAACAGGGTAACACTGAAGCTTTCTTT.

This clonotype came up a few times. The J gene is TRBJ1-2, the V gene TRBV28; no clear D. The germline gives CDR1 MDHEN, CDR2 SYDVKM. V was clipped by 2 bases and J by 3 bases, with 7 bases between them. CDR3 length: 13 residues. Written as DNA, the CDR3 is TGTGCCAGCAGTTTACCAGCGGACTATGGCTACACCTTC. This sequence encodes CASSLPADYGYTF.

This clonotype was seen at least ten times. The chain couples TRBV20-1 to TRBJ2-7; the match to TRBD1 covers 9 bases. The CDR3 is made up of 12 amino acids. V trimming: 3 bases; J trimming: 6 bases; junction bases outside the gene matches: 3. Germline loops: CDR1 DFQATT, CDR2 SNEGSKA (reference sequence). In nucleotides, the CDR3 is TGCAGTGCTAGTGACAGGGGGTTCGAGCAGTACTTC. Protein: CSASDRGFEQYF.

The table lists this clonotype with a few counts. The chain uses TRBV6-1 and TRBJ2-1; 8 bases align to TRBD2. CDR1 is MNHNS, CDR2 SASEGT, per germline. The CDR3 sequence is 15 residues long. Trimming took 5 bases from V and 3 from J; bases not matched to a gene: 6. The CDR3 region is CASSLRGGIYNEQFF. DNA for the CDR3: TGTGCCAGCAGTTTACGGGGGGGAATCTACAATGAGCAGTTCTTC.